The 19 T cell receptor beta chains listed next were all sequenced from one sample in a study of cytomegalovirus exposure and HLA in healthy donors. The PCR contained 60 Vbeta and 13 Jbeta primers. Using immunoSEQ multiplex PCR, the repertoire was profiled, and TCRdb retains in-frame clones only, with some absent. The sample holds about 180,000 clones, around 79% seen once. The sample taken for sequencing was PBMCs. These receptor sequences come from a woman aged 40 to 50 in good health and CMV-seronegative.

The V and J genes are TRBV2 and TRBJ1-2; 7 bases fit TRBD1. J lost 4 bases, V lost 4 bases, and 3 bases had no gene match. The germline gives CDR1 SNHLY, CDR2 FYNNEI. This CDR3 is 13 amino acids long. The CDR3 DNA reads as TGTGCCAGCAGTGTTGGACAGGCCTATGGCTACACCTTC. It specifies CASSVGQAYGYTF. The full variable domain, completed using reference TRBV2 and TRBJ1-2, is EPEVTQTPSHQVTQMGQEVILRCVPISNHLYFYWYRQILGQKVEFLVSFYNNEISEKSEIFDDQFSVERPDGSNFTLKIRSTKLEDSAMYFCASSVGQAYGYTFGSGTRLTVV.

The chain carries TRBV6-6 and TRBJ1-2; maybe TRBD1 (6 bases). The V end was cut by 2 bases, the J end by 7 bases, with 14 bases between. CDR3 size: 14 residues. Germline CDR1 MNHNY, CDR2 SVGAGI (reference sequence). The CDR3 spells CASSYDVGGSGYTF. The CDR3 DNA follows: TGTGCCAGCAGTTACGATGTAGGGGGAAGTGGCTACACCTTC.

The chain joins TRBV29-1 to TRBJ2-5; a possible D gene is TRBD1 (6 bases). The ends were cut back, 1 base at V and 5 bases at J, with 8 bases in the middle. In germline, CDR1 is SQVTM, CDR2 ANQGSEA. The CDR3 sequence is 12 residues long. The CDR3 DNA follows: TGCAGCGTTGAAGGGGGGCTGGAGACCCAGTACTTC. Translating gives CSVEGGLETQYF.

This clone was seen a handful of times. The rearrangement links TRBV6-1 to TRBJ1-3; D unresolved. Per the germline V gene, CDR1 is MNHNS and CDR2 is SASEGT. Trimming took off 2 bases at V and 2 bases at J, with 10 bases between the two ends. The CDR3 covers 15 residues. The CDR3 DNA sequence: TGTGCCAGCAGTGAATCTGGCAGGACTGGAAACACCATATATTTT. Encoded protein: CASSESGRTGNTIYF.

The genes are TRBV21-1 and TRBJ2-7; the DNA was not used to check the table's D call, TRBD1. TRBV21-1 corresponds to a pseudogene. The CDR3 is 10 amino acids. The CDR3 DNA follows: TGTGCCAGCCAGGCTGACGAGCAGTACTTC. It specifies CASQADEQYF.

CDR3 protein: CASSYWLGQLNTEAFF. In nucleotides, the CDR3 is TGTGCCAGCAGTTACTGGCTGGGACAGCTGAACACTGAAGCTTTCTTT. This chain uses TRBV6-6 with TRBJ1-1, with 7 bases aligning to TRBD1. The CDR3 contains 16 residues. Germline CDR1 and CDR2: MNHNY and SVGAGI (reference sequence). V was clipped by 1 base and J by 0 bases; unmatched bases: 5.

This chain connects TRBV30 to TRBJ1-5, with 9 bases aligning to TRBD1. The V segment lost 2 bases and the J segment 3 bases; nucleotides outside the gene matches: 5. Germline-derived CDR1 and CDR2 are GTSNPN and SVGIG (reference sequence). CDR3 length equals 15 residues. The CDR3 coding sequence is TGTGCCTGGAGTAAAACAGGGGGCTTCAATCAGCCCCAGCATTTT. Encoded protein: CAWSKTGGFNQPQHF.

The count of this clone is one. The V call is TRBV6-6, the J call TRBJ1-2; TRBD1 agrees at 12 bases. Germline CDR1 reads MNHNY; CDR2 reads SVGAGI (reference sequence). V shed 6 bases and J 7 bases; nucleotides not matched to a gene: 6. CDR3 size: 14 residues. The CDR3 protein is CASRRDRGRCGYTF. The CDR3 coding sequence is TGTGCCAGCAGACGGGACAGGGGGCGCTGTGGCTACACCTTC.

J is TRBJ2-7 and V is TRBV25-1; the D gene is possibly TRBD1 (5 bases). CDR1 MGHDK and CDR2 SYGVNS come from the germline V gene. CDR3 length equals 15 residues. The V gene lost 5 bases and the J gene lost 4 bases, with 18 bases spanning the gap. Here the CDR3 DNA reads TGTGCCAGCAGTCTATGGGAAGGACACCTATACGAGCAGTACTTC. It encodes CASSLWEGHLYEQYF.

The CDR3 DNA is TGTGCCAGCTCACCAGGCAGCGCTGAAAAACTGTTTTTT. This encodes CASSPGSAEKLFF. This chain connects TRBV18 to TRBJ1-4; D is unclear. Between the trimmed V and J ends, which lost 2 bases and 7 bases, there was a span of 8 bases. This CDR3 has 13 amino acids. Germline V gene lookup returns CDR1 KGHSH and CDR2 LQKENI.

The genes are TRBV5-6 and TRBJ2-3; 7 bases are shared with TRBD2. The junction had 13 bases not matched to a gene; V was cut back by 3 bases and J by 0 bases. The CDR3 has 18 residues. CDR1 and CDR2 (germline): SGHDT, YYEEEE. CDR3 region: CASSSPILATISTDTQYF. CDR3 nucleotides: TGTGCCAGCAGCTCACCCATACTAGCGACGATCAGCACAGATACGCAGTATTTT.

The V gene is TRBV27, the J gene TRBJ2-7; 9 bases are shared with TRBD2. CDR3 length: 15 amino acids. V lost 2 bases, J lost 2 bases, and 4 bases stayed unmatched. Germline loops: CDR1 MNHEY, CDR2 SMNVEV (reference sequence). CDR3: CASSLSSGGAYEQYF. DNA of the CDR3: TGTGCCAGCAGTTTAAGTAGCGGGGGCGCCTACGAGCAGTACTTC.

The chain couples TRBV7-9 to TRBJ2-3; TRBD1 matches at 8 bases. The CDR3 length is 16 residues. J gave up 3 bases and V 5 bases, and 10 bases lay outside the gene matches. CDR1 is SEHNR, CDR2 FQNEAQ, per germline (reference sequence). CDR3 bases: TGTGCCAGCAGCAGCCAGGGGGCCATTGTTACAGATACGCAGTATTTT. Its protein is CASSSQGAIVTDTQYF.

The J gene is TRBJ2-1, the V gene TRBV30, with TRBD2 matching over 7 bases. The CDR3 has 15 amino acids. Germline trimming cut 1 base from V and 0 bases from J; bases unmatched to any gene: 3. CDR1 and CDR2 from the germline V gene are GTSNPN and SVGIG (reference sequence). The CDR3 protein is CAWSGTRSSYNEQFF. The DNA of the CDR3 is TGTGCCTGGAGTGGGACTAGGAGCTCCTACAATGAGCAGTTCTTC.

This clone was seen a handful of times. V gene TRBV27 combines with J gene TRBJ2-5; 10 nucleotides line up with TRBD1. CDR1 and CDR2 (germline): MNHEY, SMNVEV (reference sequence). CDR3 length equals 16 residues. V gave up 5 bases and J gave up 4 bases; unmatched junction bases: 10. The DNA of the CDR3 is TGTGCCAGCAGTCCTACCGGGACAGGGGAGGGAGAGACCCAGTACTTC. Encoded protein: CASSPTGTGEGETQYF.

Only a few counts were recorded for this clone. V usage is TRBV5-1 and J usage is TRBJ1-2; D is undetermined. The germline V and J ends were trimmed by 6 bases and 3 bases, with 15 bases remaining between them. The length of the CDR3 is 14 residues. From germline, CDR1 is SGHRS and CDR2 YFSETQ. The CDR3 DNA follows: TGCGCCAGCATCTGGACTCGGGATCACTATGGCTACACCTTC. This gives the protein CASIWTRDHYGYTF.

The chain uses TRBV29-1 and TRBJ2-1; D not certain. V gave up 4 bases and J gave up 3 bases, with 10 bases separating them. Germline CDR1 reads SQVTM; CDR2 reads ANQGSEA. The CDR3 spans 13 residues. The CDR3 DNA sequence: TGCAGCGTTGGGTTCGGTCGCTACAATGAGCAGTTCTTC. Its protein product is CSVGFGRYNEQFF.

The chain uses TRBV7-9 and TRBJ2-1; 10 positions match TRBD2. The CDR3 spans 15 residues. V was pared by 4 bases and J by 4 bases, with 4 bases of the junction left unmatched. Per germline, CDR1 SEHNR and CDR2 FQNEAQ (reference sequence). The CDR3 DNA reads TGTGCCAGCAGCTCGACTAGCGGGCCGTACAATGAGCAGTTCTTC. It is translated as CASSSTSGPYNEQFF.

The J gene is TRBJ1-3, the V gene TRBV30; no clear D gene. This CDR3 contains 16 residues. In germline, CDR1 is GTSNPN, CDR2 SVGIG (reference sequence). The V end was cut by 2 bases, the J end by 0 bases, with 14 bases between. As DNA, the CDR3 is TGTGCCTGGAGTAAAGGGAGGACTATCTCTGGAAACACCATATATTTT. It specifies CAWSKGRTISGNTIYF.